What follows is one T cell receptor beta chain and its context. What antigen it recognizes has not been identified. No much larger clone exists at a distance of one base, and base qualities are not known. Sample time point, as interpreted from the label and publication: newly diagnosed GD, antithyroid drugs for less than 3 months. For both TCR sequencing and RNA sequencing, RNA was extracted from PBMCs using TRIzol. The diagnosis of Graves' disease was made according to American Thyroid Association guidelines. Patients for the study were recruited at an endocrinology department in Xi'an, China. Each patient gave about 8.1 milliliters of peripheral blood, collected in an EDTA anticoagulant tube. PBMCs were isolated by Ficoll Paque Plus density gradient separation without further T cell sorting. An Agilent 2100 Bioanalyzer and agarose gel were used to check RNA quality, while a NanoDrop 2000 measured RNA concentration.

The data derive from a study of regulatory T cells in long-lasting Graves disease (dated by TCRdb to the early 2020s). General notes on the study: Antithyroid drugs had been taken for less than 3 months by newly diagnosed Graves' disease patients. Patients with persistent Graves' disease were compared with patients with newly diagnosed Graves' disease using TCR sequencing and RNA sequencing of peripheral blood. The study was conducted in China and was registered as a clinical trial. TCR sequencing covered 13 persistent and 20 newly diagnosed Graves' disease patients, some 35 samples in total. What the authors observed across the whole study: Only the TCR beta chain was sequenced and analyzed. Compared with newly diagnosed patients, persistent Graves' disease patients had lower TCR Shannon entropy and fewer highly expanded clones, which suggests clonal expansion. Preferential use of TRBV28, TRBJ1-2 and TRBJ2-5 was observed in persistent disease, whereas TRBV20-1 and TRBJ2-1 were favored in newly diagnosed disease. A larger number of public clonotypes was shared among persistent patients (more than 2,500) than among newly diagnosed patients (about 990). The authors noted that the small sample size was a limitation that may lower accuracy. Because the primary lesion, thyroid tissue, could not be accessed, the study looked at peripheral blood alone.

Here V drops 4 bases and J drops 8 bases, and the junction holds 12 bases not matched to any gene. There are 15 amino acids in the CDR3, from cysteine to phenylalanine inclusive. The CDR3 DNA has 45 bases and is translated from base 1. From the germline V gene, CDR1 is SGHRS and CDR2 is YFSETQ. Receptor amplification or capture employed multiplex PCR. Sequencing was carried out with an Illumina HiSeq 4000. TCR beta libraries were built with iRepertoire HTBI primers and Arm-PCR amplification of CDR3 regions. Before sequencing, the PCR products underwent gel purification. Per the source publication's procedure: Gene usage analysis of CDR3 amino acid clonotypes relied on the approximately 68 TRBV and fewer than 15 TRBJ segments identified across samples. Filtered high-quality paired reads were merged into contigs using COPE and FqMerger. Contigs were aligned with BLAST to IMGT TRBV, TRBD and TRBJ reference genes, and CDR3 was defined per IMGT. Any clonotype with a frequency above 0.1% was counted as a highly expanded clone. Shannon entropy was used to measure repertoire diversity, and the Gini coefficient was used to measure V-J evenness. A clonotype found in more than one individual was treated as public. TCRdb reworked the public reads: Q25 trimming with fastp, MiXCR clone assembly, productive beta chains retained. Every entry covers one CDR3 protein and lists the most common genes and DNA from its rows. The V and J calls here are based on TCRdb, not the publication. The sample yields about 440,000 distinct CDR3 sequences; 15% were counted once. The ten largest clones capture 15% to 20% of the sample.

The data were also submitted as part of a second study, on T cells in Graves' hyperthyroidism and ophthalmopathy. As described in the second report: Graves' hyperthyroidism was defined as stable when no progression to ophthalmopathy occurred over 18 months of follow-up. Hyperthyroidism patients were newly diagnosed, with disease duration under 2 months, and aged 18 to 65 years. Patients with uncontrolled infections, other autoimmune diseases, pregnancy or lactation were excluded. Clinical symptoms, serum thyroxine and TRAb, thyroid ultrasound, and orbital computed tomography formed the basis for the diagnoses. The TCR CDR3 was subjected to a first round of RT-PCR using the HTBI primer set and the Qiagen OneStep RT-PCR kit. Most expanded thyroid clonotypes (frequency above 0.001) were also detected in blood, suggesting blood repertoires may reflect thyroid immune responses. Ophthalmopathy was separated from stable hyperthyroidism by a 13 V-J signature model, with 87.88% sensitivity and approximately 81% specificity obtained in cross-validation and 80%/75% obtained in testing. In validation, the model predicted progression to ophthalmopathy with 55% to 71% sensitivity and around 72% specificity, a median of 6.5 months before onset. A discovery cohort of about a hundred patients, about 40 with Graves' ophthalmopathy and roughly 59 with stable Graves' hyperthyroidism, was used to find distinguishing TCR V-J signatures. Prospective prediction of ophthalmopathy was tested in an independent validation cohort of fewer than 20 hyperthyroidism patients and 15 to 17 patients who later progressed to ophthalmopathy. For training and testing, the 100 patients in the discovery cohort were randomly divided in a 7:3 ratio. Thyroid tissue and blood T-cell repertoires from about six Graves' hyperthyroidism patients were also compared in the study. After sampling, hyperthyroidism patients received methimazole starting at 30 mg daily, and ophthalmopathy patients received high-dose intravenous methylprednisolone. A second multiplex PCR round built the libraries, followed by size selection and purification. The libraries were sequenced on an Illumina HiSeq2000 using paired-end 100 bp reads. Raw data were processed with SOAPnuke, discarding reads with adapters, uncalled bases, mean Phred below 15, or no exact constant-primer or identifier match. High-quality paired reads were merged with COPE v1.2.5, and unique nucleotide sequences were defined as clonotypes. Clonotypes were aligned to IMGT TRBV, TRBD and TRBJ reference segments using MiTCR v1.1. The analysis included only V-J combinations with a frequency above 0.0001, which together covered 99% to 99.2% of the repertoires. The TCS score was defined as F50 (clonal expansion) divided by E x V (chaos), with BLOSUM62-based TCRdist calculated between CDR3 peptides within each V-J. Welch's t-statistics and random forest reduced approximately 520 V-J features to 10 to 15, which were used in a naive Bayes classifier (R e1071). No statistical method was used to set the sample size in advance, and investigators knew the group allocation. According to the paper, TCR Vbeta CDR3 sequencing was carried out on 135 peripheral blood samples, which came from 40 to 45 ophthalmopathy, around 75 hyperthyroidism and approximately 17 progressor patients.

The TCR sequence derives from a woman in her twenties or thirties with Graves disease. Donor details come from another sample of the same person, matched by shared clones. The chain is made from TRBV5-1 and TRBJ2-1; 7 nucleotides in the junction match TRBD2. Specimen: peripheral blood mononuclear cells (PBMCs), collected at new diagnosis, from a patient treated with antithyroid drugs. The DNA reads as follows: TGCGCCAGCAGCACCGGACTAGTGGGGGGGGATGAGCAGTTCTTC. This codes for CASSTGLVGGDEQFF.